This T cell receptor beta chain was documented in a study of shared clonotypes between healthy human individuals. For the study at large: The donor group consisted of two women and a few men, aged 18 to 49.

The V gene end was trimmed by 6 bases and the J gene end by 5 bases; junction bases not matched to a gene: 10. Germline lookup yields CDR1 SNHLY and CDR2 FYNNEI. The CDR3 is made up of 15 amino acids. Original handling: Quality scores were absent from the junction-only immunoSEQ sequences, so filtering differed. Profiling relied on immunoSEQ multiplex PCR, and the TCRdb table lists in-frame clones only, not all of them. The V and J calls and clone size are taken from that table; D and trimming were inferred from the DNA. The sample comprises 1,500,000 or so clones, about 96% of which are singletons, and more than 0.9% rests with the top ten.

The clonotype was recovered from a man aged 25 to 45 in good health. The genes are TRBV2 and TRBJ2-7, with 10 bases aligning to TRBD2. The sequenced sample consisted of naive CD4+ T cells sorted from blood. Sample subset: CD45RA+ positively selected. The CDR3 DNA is TGTGCCAGCAGCTTAAACCCTAGCGGGAGCCACGAGCAGTACTTC. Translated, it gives CASSLNPSGSHEQYF.